This T cell receptor (beta chain) was sequenced for a study of PD-1 blockade in classical Hodgkin lymphoma (dated by TCRdb to about 2020). Describing the broader study: Nivolumab dosing was 3 mg/kg intravenously every 2 weeks, continuing until either disease progression or unacceptable toxicity. The study used CyTOF and TCR beta sequencing to define a peripheral blood immune signature of response to PD-1 blockade in classical Hodgkin lymphoma.

General study outcomes and caveats: Baseline TCR diversity was reported to be lower in newly diagnosed patients than in healthy donors, and even lower in relapsed/refractory patients. Lower diversity was observed in patients in whom nivolumab was started less than 1 year after ASCT, and these patients were excluded from later analyses so that confounding by immune reconstitution would be avoided. Trial patients achieving complete response had baseline diversity similar to newly diagnosed patients, whereas partial responders and progressors had significantly lower diversity. The study covered only a single clinical trial cohort, and the causes of the repertoire differences, possibly disease activity or prior therapy, were still not defined. By C4D1, a significant rise was seen in CD4+ TCR diversity but not in CD8+ TCR diversity (p=0.0027 vs p=0.16), and the rise was most apparent among complete responders (p=0.02).

A word on this clone: Its antigen is not yet known. No base qualities exist here, and no much larger clone lies one base off it.

The Qiagen DNeasy kit was used to extract genomic DNA from unsorted PBMCs and from the negatively selected CD4+ and CD8+ fractions. Using primers that anneal to V and J segments, immunoSEQ multiplex PCR amplified the TCR beta CDR3 regions. A synthetic immune receptor repertoire was used to minimize amplification bias, and any remaining bias was removed computationally after sequencing. The study's own analysis went as follows. Custom Python scripts were used to quantify repertoire diversity as the Shannon entropy index. Unsorted, CD4+ and CD8+ repertoires were examined separately, except in combined analyses, for which CD4+ and CD8+ sequences were merged in silico. Clonal expansion was defined as at least a 2-fold frequency increase after treatment relative to C1D1, with a pseudocount of 0.5 for undetected baseline clones. Clones with 0 or 1 copy at C1D1 were defined as singleton clones, while clones with 2 or more copies were defined as non-singleton clones. By matching protein sequences in sorted samples from the same patient, clones expanded in unsorted samples were annotated as CD4+, CD8+ or unknown. Wilcoxon tests were applied to paired samples to test diversity changes from C1D1 to C4D1. TCRdb provides this immuneACCESS table in a form limited to in-frame rearrangements. Some clones are lacking; in checked studies, under half of them reflect an unresolved V gene, and why the rest are absent is not known. For V, J and clone size, that table is used; D and trimming come from the DNA. In all, the sample holds approximately 6,600 clones, and nearly 55% of those were seen once. Roughly 15% of the sample is in the top ten clones.

The germline V gene specifies MGHRA as CDR1 and YSYEKL as CDR2. V is pruned by 0 bases and J by 5 bases, leaving 9 bases of the junction without a gene match. Including cysteine and phenylalanine, the CDR3 has 16 amino acids. Only the CDR3 portion is preserved as DNA: 48 bases, with reading frame beginning at the first base. The sample's time point label, decoded: cycle 1 day 1 (C1D1), immediately before nivolumab initiation. All trial patients had relapsed after autologous stem cell transplantation, with cohorts A, B and C differing in prior brentuximab vedotin exposure. Using a Miltenyi CD8+ T cell isolation kit, CD8+ T cells were purified from thawed PBMCs through magnetic negative selection. A total of fewer than 65 patients with relapsed/refractory classical Hodgkin lymphoma made up the trial cohort, and each patient's best overall response was complete response, partial response or progressive disease. In the multi-cohort phase II CheckMate 205 trial, trial patients received single-agent nivolumab. An independent review committee assessed best overall response by applying the 2007 International Working Group response criteria. Trial PBMCs were collected just before the start of nivolumab (C1D1) and during therapy at cycle 2 day 1 and cycle 4 day 1. Peripheral blood was collected in 8 mL Vacutainer Cell Preparation Tubes, from which PBMCs were isolated by centrifugation and then cryopreserved. Purified CD4+ and CD8+ fractions were generated only in cases for which an additional PBMC sample was available. Magnetically labelled cells were depleted on LS columns in a quadroMACS separator, and the flow-through was collected as the purified fraction.

The clonotype was recovered from a human donor with classical Hodgkin lymphoma. Sequences were derived from CD8+ T cells from blood, sampled at baseline. Recombination linked TRBV4-1 to TRBJ1-2; 7 middle bases align to TRBD1. The nucleotides read TGCGCCAGCAGCCAAGAAGGGGGCAGCGGGCAATATGGCTACACCTTC. This is translated as CASSQEGGSGQYGYTF.